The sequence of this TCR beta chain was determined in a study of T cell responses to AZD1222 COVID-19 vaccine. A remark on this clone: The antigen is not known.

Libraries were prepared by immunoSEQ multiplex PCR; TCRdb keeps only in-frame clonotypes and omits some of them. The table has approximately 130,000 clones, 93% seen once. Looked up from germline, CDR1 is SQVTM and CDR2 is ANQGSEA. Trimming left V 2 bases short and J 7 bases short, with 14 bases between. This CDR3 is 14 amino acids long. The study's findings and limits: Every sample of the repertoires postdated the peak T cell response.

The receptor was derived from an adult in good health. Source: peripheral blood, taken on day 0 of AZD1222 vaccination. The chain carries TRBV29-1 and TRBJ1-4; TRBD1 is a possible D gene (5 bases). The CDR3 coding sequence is TGCAGCGTTGAATTGGGACGCGGAGGTGAAAAACTGTTTTTT. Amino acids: CSVELGRGGEKLFF.